One and the same sample provided the 27 T cell receptor beta chains below, sequenced in a study of shared T cell receptors in the human thymus. TCRdb's copy holds only in-frame clones and misses some; the assay was immunoSEQ multiplex PCR. The sample yields some 700,000 clones, 88% seen once. The sample was also linked to a second study, of human thymus T cells.

Material: thymocytes. These receptors were taken from a boy younger than two with a congenital heart defect.

The gene calls are TRBV4-1 and TRBJ2-5; the D gene is possibly TRBD2 (6 bases). Trimming removed 4 bases from V and 8 bases from J, with 20 bases in between. The CDR3 covers 15 residues. In germline, CDR1 is MGHRA, CDR2 YSYEKL. The DNA of the CDR3 is TGCGCCAGCAGCCCAGAGGGACTCCGACCGCTAACCCAGTACTTC. Protein: CASSPEGLRPLTQYF.

The V call is TRBV29-1, the J call TRBJ2-5; no definite D call. CDR3 length: 11 amino acids. Trimming stripped 6 bases from V and 7 bases from J, with 12 bases between. CDR1 is SQVTM and CDR2 is ANQGSEA in the germline V gene. The CDR3 nucleotides read TGCAGCGTCGGCAGACGGAGGACCCAGTACTTC. Translation gives CSVGRRRTQYF.

The genes are TRBV28 and TRBJ2-5; 7 bases match TRBD2. CDR1 and CDR2 (germline): MDHEN, SYDVKM. Germline trimming cut 5 bases from V and 1 base from J; bases unmatched to any gene: 1. The CDR3 sequence is 13 residues long. The CDR3: CASSRTSQETQYF. The CDR3 bases are TGTGCCAGCAGTAGGACTAGCCAAGAGACCCAGTACTTC.

V usage is TRBV5-8 and J usage is TRBJ1-1, with 8 bases aligning to TRBD1. Germline CDR1 reads SGHTS; CDR2 reads YDEGEE. Germline trimming cut 4 bases from V and 7 bases from J; bases unmatched to any gene: 6. The CDR3 totals 13 residues. DNA of the CDR3: TGTGCCAGCAGCGGCAGGGGGCGAATTGAAGCTTTCTTT. Translated, it gives CASSGRGRIEAFF.

J is TRBJ2-7 and V is TRBV18; 9 nucleotides match TRBD2. The CDR3 totals 16 residues. Looked up from germline, CDR1 is KGHSH and CDR2 is LQKENI. V trimming: 1 base; J trimming: 2 bases; junction bases outside the gene matches: 6. The CDR3 DNA is TGTGCCAGCTCACCACGGACTAGCGCTATTACCTACGAGCAGTACTTC. Translation: CASSPRTSAITYEQYF.

Concerning this clone itself: This sample also contains other DNA sequences that code for the same CDR3. The gene calls are TRBV28 and TRBJ2-7; possible D gene TRBD2, 6 bases. The CDR3 spans 13 residues. Between the trimmed V and J ends, which lost 6 bases and 6 bases, there was a span of 15 bases. Germline V CDR1 and CDR2: MDHEN, SYDVKM. CDR3 in DNA: TGTGCCAGCAGAAGAGGACTACCCCTCGAGCAGTACTTC. Encoded protein: CASRRGLPLEQYF.

This rearrangement joins TRBV7-3 to TRBJ2-3; 12 positions agree with TRBD2. The germline gives CDR1 SGHTA, CDR2 FQGTGA. This CDR3 is built from 18 residues. The V segment lost 4 bases and the J segment 1 base; nucleotides outside the gene matches: 9. The CDR3 DNA reads as TGTGCCAGCAGCTATGGTCCTAGCGGGAGGGCAGGCACAGATACGCAGTATTTT. Translation: CASSYGPSGRAGTDTQYF.

The V call is TRBV7-9, the J call TRBJ2-7; 14 nucleotides match TRBD2. The J segment lost 4 bases and the V segment lost 4 bases, leaving 6 bases of the junction unmatched. This CDR3 region has 16 residues. Germline V gives CDR1 SEHNR, CDR2 FQNEAQ (reference sequence). The CDR3 region is CASSSGLAGVGYEQYF. The DNA of the CDR3 is TGTGCCAGCAGCTCGGGACTAGCGGGAGTTGGTTACGAGCAGTACTTC.

The V gene is TRBV18, the J gene TRBJ2-4; D not certain. With 6 bases removed from V and 0 bases from J, the gap between germline ends came to 3 bases. The CDR3 has 12 amino acids. CDR1 and CDR2 (germline): KGHSH, LQKENI. This CDR3 is CASSLAKNIQYF. In nucleotides, the CDR3 is TGTGCCAGCTCCTTAGCCAAAAACATTCAGTACTTC.

The chain has TRBV28 and TRBJ2-5; TRBD2 agrees at 11 bases. V was clipped by 5 bases and J by 5 bases; unmatched bases: 10. Germline loops: CDR1 MDHEN, CDR2 SYDVKM. There are 16 residues in the CDR3. The CDR3 loop is CASSGGSGRAVETQYF. As DNA, the CDR3 is TGTGCCAGCAGTGGCGGTAGCGGGAGGGCGGTGGAGACCCAGTACTTC.

This chain uses TRBV7-2 with TRBJ1-2; TRBD1 aligns across 10 bases. The germline CDR1 and CDR2 sequences are SGHTA and FQGNSA. The CDR3 consists of 16 residues. V was pared by 3 bases and J by 4 bases, with 8 bases of the junction left unmatched. Written as DNA, the CDR3 is TGTGCCAGCAGCTTCTATCCGGACAGGGGGGGCTATGGCTACACCTTC. Protein: CASSFYPDRGGYGYTF.

The V and J genes are TRBV10-3 and TRBJ2-7; TRBD1 is a possible D gene (6 bases). Germline V CDR1 and CDR2: ENHRY, SYGVKD. The CDR3 sequence is 10 residues long. Trimming removed 10 bases from V and 6 bases from J, with 10 bases in between. The CDR3 coding sequence is TGTGCCACCCGAGGGGGCGAGCAGTACTTC. Translating gives CATRGGEQYF.

The chain combines TRBV25-1 with TRBJ1-1; D is perhaps TRBD1 (6 bases). Per the germline V gene, CDR1 is MGHDK and CDR2 is SYGVNS. The CDR3 runs 15 residues. V was pared by 3 bases and J by 7 bases, with 18 bases between. CDR3 in DNA: TGTGCCAGCAGTGAGCGGACTCGGGGGGCAGGTGAAGCTTTCTTT. Its protein product is CASSERTRGAGEAFF.

The J gene is TRBJ2-7, the V gene TRBV28; D might be TRBD1 (5 bases). The CDR3 consists of 14 residues. Germline V gene lookup returns CDR1 MDHEN and CDR2 SYDVKM. With 3 bases removed from V and 5 bases from J, the gap between germline ends came to 14 bases. The CDR3 DNA is TGTGCCAGCAGTTTGGGCAGGGAAGGGGACGAGCAGTACTTC. Its protein is CASSLGREGDEQYF. The full variable domain, in which reference TRBV28 and TRBJ2-7 provide the parts outside the CDR3, is DVKVTQSSRYLVKRTGEKVFLECVQDMDHENMFWYRQDPGLGLRLIYFSYDVKMKEKGDIPEGYSVSREKKERFSLILESASTNQTSMYLCASSLGREGDEQYFGPGTRLTVT.

The V gene is TRBV2, the J gene TRBJ2-5, with a weak D call TRBD2 (6 bases). Trimming stripped 8 bases from V and 5 bases from J, with 24 bases between. Looked up from germline, CDR1 is SNHLY and CDR2 is FYNNEI. This CDR3 has 16 residues. The CDR3 spells CASEGWSTEGRETQYF. CDR3 DNA: TGTGCCAGCGAGGGGTGGAGCACGGAGGGCCGGGAGACCCAGTACTTC.

The rearrangement links TRBV27 to TRBJ2-3; 9 bases are shared with TRBD1. The germline CDR1 and CDR2 sequences are MNHEY and SMNVEV (reference sequence). V shed 5 bases, J shed 2 bases, and the junction held 26 bases outside the gene matches. The CDR3 covers 22 residues. The CDR3: CASSPNSRNRGLWDKDTDTQYF. CDR3 in DNA: TGTGCCAGCAGTCCAAACTCGAGGAACAGGGGGCTTTGGGATAAGGACACAGATACGCAGTATTTT.

This sequence joins TRBV12-5 and TRBJ1-1; the match to TRBD1 covers 7 bases. The CDR3 runs 16 residues. Trimming removed 2 bases from V and 1 base from J; junction bases left unmatched: 7. Germline V gene sequence: CDR1 LGHNT, CDR2 FRNRAP. The CDR3 bases are TGTGCTAGTGGTTTGTATATGGGGGACAGGAACACTGAAGCTTTCTTT. This gives the protein CASGLYMGDRNTEAFF.

V and J are TRBV5-1 and TRBJ2-3; 11 bases are a match to TRBD2. The CDR3 consists of 18 residues. Germline CDR1 SGHRS, CDR2 YFSETQ. Unmatched junction bases numbered 7, after V lost 0 bases and J lost 1 base. This CDR3 reads CASSLDGSGRGGTDTQYF. Here the CDR3 DNA reads TGCGCCAGCAGCTTGGATGGTAGCGGGAGGGGTGGCACAGATACGCAGTATTTT.

This clone was recorded once. This chain links TRBV2 with TRBJ2-1, with 9 bases aligning to TRBD1. V gave up 8 bases and J gave up 2 bases; unmatched junction bases: 4. Germline assignment: CDR1 SNHLY and CDR2 FYNNEI. The CDR3 length is 14 residues. The CDR3, as DNA: TGTGCCAGCGTACAGGGGGCTACCTACAATGAGCAGTTCTTC. Residues: CASVQGATYNEQFF. The full variable domain, with the rest looked up from reference TRBV2 and TRBJ2-1, is EPEVTQTPSHQVTQMGQEVILRCVPISNHLYFYWYRQILGQKVEFLVSFYNNEISEKSEIFDDQFSVERPDGSNFTLKIRSTKLEDSAMYFCASVQGATYNEQFFGPGTRLTVL.

The rearrangement joins TRBV6-4 to TRBJ2-1; 9 bases align to TRBD2. CDR1 and CDR2 (germline): MRHNA, SNTAGT. The CDR3 totals 16 residues. J lost 5 bases, V lost 0 bases, and 5 bases had no gene match. The CDR3 spells CASSDSVAGVDNEQFF. Written as DNA, the CDR3 is TGTGCCAGCAGTGACTCGGTAGCGGGAGTGGACAATGAGCAGTTCTTC.

The V and J genes are TRBV6-1 and TRBJ2-3; D may be TRBD1 (5 bases). CDR3 length: 14 amino acids. Trimming shortened V by 8 bases and J by 2 bases, and 14 bases separated the two germline ends. From germline, CDR1 is MNHNS and CDR2 SASEGT. CDR3: CASDGAENTDTQYF. CDR3 DNA: TGTGCCAGCGATGGGGCGGAAAACACAGATACGCAGTATTTT.

V and J are TRBV13 and TRBJ1-1; tentative D call: TRBD1 (5 bases). Deletions cut 3 bases from V and 1 base from J, with 9 bases between. The CDR3 is made up of 14 amino acids. Germline CDR1 reads PRHDT; CDR2 reads FYEKMQ (reference sequence). DNA for the CDR3: TGTGCCAGCAGCTTCAACAGGAGGAACACTGAAGCTTTCTTT. Its translation: CASSFNRRNTEAFF.

As to this clone: This CDR3 is also generated by other DNA sequences in the sample. V usage is TRBV5-5 and J usage is TRBJ2-7; perhaps TRBD1 as D (6 bases). This CDR3 has 14 amino acids. Trimming took off 4 bases at V and 3 bases at J, with 14 bases between the two ends. Per germline, CDR1 SGHKS and CDR2 YYEKEE (reference sequence). The CDR3 DNA sequence: TGTGCCAGCAGCCCTACAGGGTACGGCTACGAGCAGTACTTC. This translates into CASSPTGYGYEQYF. Variable domain in full (rest from reference TRBV5-5 and TRBJ2-7): DAGVTQSPTHLIKTRGQQVTLRCSPISGHKSVSWYQQVLGQGPQFIFQYYEKEERGRGNFPDRFSARQFPNYSSELNVNALLLGDSALYLCASSPTGYGYEQYFGPGTRLTVT.

The count of this clone is one. The chain combines TRBV11-2 with TRBJ2-5; maybe TRBD2 (6 bases). The germline V gene has CDR1 SGHAT and CDR2 FQNNGV. The CDR3 runs to 17 residues. Between the trimmed V and J ends, which lost 0 bases and 0 bases, there was a span of 14 bases. The CDR3 region is CASSLDGPAGDQETQYF. Written as DNA, the CDR3 is TGTGCCAGCAGCTTAGATGGGCCAGCGGGTGACCAAGAGACCCAGTACTTC.

The count of this clone is one. The chain links TRBV11-2 to TRBJ2-5, with 10 bases fitting TRBD2. The CDR3 totals 19 residues. Trimming at V came to 0 bases and at J to 6 bases, leaving 16 bases not matched to a gene. Germline V gene lookup returns CDR1 SGHAT and CDR2 FQNNGV. The DNA for the CDR3 is TGTGCCAGCAGCTTAGAGTCCCTTAAGACTAGCGGGTGGGGGAAGACCCAGTACTTC. Amino acid sequence: CASSLESLKTSGWGKTQYF.

The chain recombines TRBV25-1 with TRBJ2-2; 15 bases align to TRBD2. This CDR3 region has 18 residues. CDR1 is MGHDK, CDR2 SYGVNS, per germline. The V and J ends lost 3 bases and 3 bases, in that order; junction bases with no gene match: 5. CDR3 nucleotide sequence: TGTGCCAGCAGTGAGGGGACTAGCGGGAGGCCGTACACCGGGGAGCTGTTTTTT. As protein: CASSEGTSGRPYTGELFF.

The V call is TRBV5-8, the J call TRBJ2-7; tentatively, D is TRBD2 (5 bases). This CDR3 is built from 13 residues. Per germline, CDR1 SGHTS and CDR2 YDEGEE. Trimming removed 3 bases from V and 4 bases from J, with 11 bases in between. The CDR3 nucleotides read TGTGCCAGCAGCTCGGGGTCGTTTTACGAGCAGTACTTC. This gives the protein CASSSGSFYEQYF.